This T cell receptor beta chain originates from a study of glioma-infiltrating T cells after dendritic cell vaccination. The immunoSEQ assay amplified TCRB CDR3 from up to 2 ug DNA. TCRdb's copy holds only in-frame clones and misses some; the assay was immunoSEQ multiplex PCR. This sample has over 55,000 clones, with roughly 80% found just once. The V and J ends lost 0 bases and 4 bases respectively, with 12 bases between them. Germline V gives CDR1 MGHRA, CDR2 YSYEKL. The CDR3 extends over 15 amino acids. Time point given: after dendritic cell vaccination, including at tumor progression/relapse. The chain combines TRBV4-1 with TRBJ1-2; D remains ambiguous. Source: blood, taken after dendritic cell vaccination. This TCR was sampled from a human donor with glioblastoma. In DNA, the CDR3 is TGCGCCAGCAGCCAAGACGCACTAGGTAGCTATGGCTACACCTTC. Translated: CASSQDALGSYGYTF.